This entry concerns a single TCR beta chain. A Seattle source enrolled patients during active infection and followed them longitudinally. Profiling relied on immunoSEQ multiplex PCR, and the TCRdb table lists in-frame clones only, not all of them. The sample holds about 220,000 clones; roughly 85% are singletons and the top ten take over 2%. The data originate from a study of blood T cell repertoires in COVID-19. Turning to the study itself: COVID-19 samples from acute and convalescent phases originated in the United States, Italy and Spain. PBMCs, B-cell-depleted T cells, or T cells were the source of the cDNA or gDNA that made up the material.

The CDR3 has 16 residues. Per germline, CDR1 SGDLS and CDR2 YYNGEE. V dropped 0 bases and J dropped 6; count of bases not matched to a gene: 6. Material for sequencing was peripheral blood. The rearrangement uses TRBV9 and TRBJ1-4; 9 bases match TRBD1. This TCR derives from a woman between 65 and 79 years old with COVID-19, enrolled during active disease. CDR3 residues: CASSVAVGQGYEKLFF. CDR3 bases: TGTGCCAGCAGCGTAGCTGTTGGACAGGGGTATGAAAAACTGTTTTTT.